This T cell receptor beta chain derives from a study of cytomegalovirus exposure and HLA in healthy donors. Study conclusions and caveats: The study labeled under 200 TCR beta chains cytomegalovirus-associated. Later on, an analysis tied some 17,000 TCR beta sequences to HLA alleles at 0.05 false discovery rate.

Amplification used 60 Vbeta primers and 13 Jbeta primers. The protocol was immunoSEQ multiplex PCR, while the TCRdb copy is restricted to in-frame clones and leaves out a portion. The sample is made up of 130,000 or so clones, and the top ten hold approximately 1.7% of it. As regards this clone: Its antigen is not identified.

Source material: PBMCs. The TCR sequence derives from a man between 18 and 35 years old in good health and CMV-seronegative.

CDR3 amino acids: CASSNPGQGFRNIQYF. The CDR3 DNA sequence: TGTGCCAGTAGTAACCCGGGACAGGGTTTTAGAAACATTCAGTACTTC. The chain is built from TRBV19 and TRBJ2-4; 9 nucleotides match TRBD1. The length of the CDR3 is 16 residues. Trimming cost V 4 bases and J 6 bases; bases outside gene matches: 10. From germline, CDR1 is LNHDA and CDR2 SQIVND (reference sequence).